What follows are 26 T cell receptor beta chains derived from one specimen sequenced in a study of T cell repertoires in cytomegalovirus infection. What these receptors recognize is not known. TCRdb re-called the reads through MiXCR, storing one row per CDR3 protein. This table holds about 480,000 distinct CDR3 sequences, 33% found once. Here the sequenced sample was cultured PBMCs, taken from culture after CMV antigen stimulation. The receptors come from a human donor in good health (CMV status not recorded). Some clones in this sample may be carry-over from other donors' samples.

This clonotype was observed many times. This sequence joins TRBV7-2 and TRBJ1-1; a weak D match, TRBD1 (6 bases). This CDR3 has 14 amino acids. CDR1 is SGHTA and CDR2 is FQGNSA in the germline V gene. Trimming cost V 2 bases and J 4 bases, with 11 bases left between them. CDR3 sequence (DNA): TGTGCCAGCAGCTTAAGGGGGATCGGCACTGAAGCTTTCTTT. It translates to CASSLRGIGTEAFF.

The table lists this clonotype with many counts. The chain couples TRBV7-2 to TRBJ2-1, with 9 bases matching TRBD2. Germline V gives CDR1 SGHTA, CDR2 FQGNSA. The CDR3 loop spans 15 amino acids. After removal of 3 bases from V and 10 bases from J, the junction contained 10 bases not matched to a gene. CDR3 sequence (DNA): TGTGCCAGCAGCTTTGTCGGAGCGGGAGGAGGGGAGCAGTTCTTC. Translated, it gives CASSFVGAGGGEQFF.

J is TRBJ1-1 and V is TRBV10-3; D is undetermined. V was trimmed by 1 base and J by 2 bases, leaving 14 bases between them. The CDR3 sequence is 16 residues long. The germline gives CDR1 ENHRY, CDR2 SYGVKD. The CDR3 sequence is CAISEYRQTYNTEAFF. The CDR3 DNA reads as TGTGCCATCAGTGAGTATAGGCAAACTTATAACACTGAAGCTTTCTTT.

The chain carries TRBV19 and TRBJ1-5; TRBD1 agrees at 9 bases. Trimming at V came to 5 bases and at J to 6 bases, leaving 8 bases not matched to a gene. Germline V gene sequence: CDR1 LNHDA, CDR2 SQIVND (reference sequence). The CDR3 loop spans 15 amino acids. The CDR3 is CASSWGQGSFQPQHF. The CDR3 DNA is TGTGCCAGTAGTTGGGGACAGGGCTCGTTTCAGCCCCAGCATTTT. The complete variable domain, with remaining parts taken from reference TRBV19 and TRBJ1-5, reads DGGITQSPKYLFRKEGQNVTLSCEQNLNHDAMYWYRQDPGQGLRLIYYSQIVNDFQKGDIAEGYSVSREKKESFPLTVTSAQKNPTAFYLCASSWGQGSFQPQHFGDGTRLSIL.

There are a few counts of this clonotype. V usage is TRBV7-2 and J usage is TRBJ2-7; 10 positions agree with TRBD2. Germline trimming cut 5 bases from V and 6 bases from J; bases unmatched to any gene: 7. The germline gives CDR1 SGHTA, CDR2 FQGNSA. The CDR3 totals 14 residues. CDR3 protein: CASSILAGVGEQYF. The CDR3 DNA sequence: TGTGCCAGCAGCATCCTAGCGGGAGTGGGCGAGCAGTACTTC.

This clonotype showed up just a few times. The chain couples TRBV7-8 to TRBJ1-4; no clear D. The germline V and J ends were trimmed by 5 bases and 11 bases, with 15 bases remaining between them. This CDR3 is built from 13 residues. Germline V gene sequence: CDR1 SGHVS, CDR2 FQNEAQ. The CDR3 protein is CASSPNGDVKLFF. DNA for the CDR3: TGTGCCAGCAGCCCGAATGGCGACGTGAAACTGTTTTTT.

The rearrangement links TRBV20-1 to TRBJ1-2, with D possibly TRBD1 on 6 matching bases. CDR3 length: 14 amino acids. Trimming shortened V by 0 bases and J by 6 bases, and 14 bases separated the two germline ends. In germline, CDR1 is DFQATT, CDR2 SNEGSKA (reference sequence). The CDR3 is CSARDKTGQDGYTF. CDR3 DNA sequence: TGCAGTGCTAGAGATAAAACAGGGCAGGATGGCTACACCTTC.

The table lists this clonotype with a few counts. The rearrangement uses TRBV11-2 and TRBJ2-7; no clear D gene. CDR3 size: 11 residues. V lost 5 bases to trimming and J lost 3 bases, with 5 bases between them. Looked up from germline, CDR1 is SGHAT and CDR2 is FQNNGV. The CDR3 region has the DNA TGTGCCAGCAGCACCCTCTACGAGCAGTACGTC. This gives the protein CASSTLYEQYV.

The chain recombines TRBV19 with TRBJ2-5; tentative D call: TRBD2 (6 bases). The length of the CDR3 is 13 residues. In germline, CDR1 is LNHDA, CDR2 SQIVND (reference sequence). V was shortened by 7 bases and J by 1 base, with 10 bases between the two germline ends. CDR3 region: CASTGSTQETQYF. CDR3 nucleotide sequence: TGTGCCAGTACCGGGAGCACCCAAGAGACCCAGTACTTC.

This clonotype was counted between two and nine times. The DNA for the CDR3 is TGTGCCAGCAGCGTAGCGGGACAAAGAGGCGAGCAGTACTTC. The encoded protein is CASSVAGQRGEQYF. The chain couples TRBV9 to TRBJ2-7, with D possibly being TRBD1 (6 bases). Germline V CDR1 and CDR2: SGDLS, YYNGEE. V was pared by 0 bases and J by 6 bases, with 13 bases between. There are 14 residues in the CDR3.

V is TRBV11-2 and J is TRBJ2-1, with TRBD2 identical over 14 bases. Germline V gene lookup returns CDR1 SGHAT and CDR2 FQNNGV. The CDR3 runs 18 residues. With V trimmed by 4 bases and J by 6 bases, 11 bases remained unmatched. The CDR3 bases are TGTGCCAGCAGCTACAGGTTCCCCGGGACTAGCGGGAGCAATGAGCAGTTCTTC. It is translated as CASSYRFPGTSGSNEQFF.

Only a few counts were recorded for this clonotype. The chain carries TRBV28 and TRBJ2-7; no definite D call. V gave up 3 bases and J gave up 0 bases, with 6 bases separating them. The CDR3 covers 13 residues. The germline gives CDR1 MDHEN, CDR2 SYDVKM. The CDR3 bases are TGTGCCAGCAGTTTTTACAGCTCCTACGAGCAGTACTTC. This translates into CASSFYSSYEQYF.

This clonotype was detected only once. The germline gene is not matched at one end of the junction; a read error may be the cause. The rearrangement links TRBV5-3 to TRBJ1-2; D unclear. TRBV5-3 is known as an ORF, though its function is uncertain. The CDR3 totals 14 residues. Here the CDR3 DNA reads TGTGCCAGCAGCTTGGGTTCCTTGGACGCAGGCTACACCTTC. It codes for CASSLGSLDAGYTF.

This chain uses TRBV19 with TRBJ1-4; D is ambiguous. The germline CDR1 and CDR2 sequences are LNHDA and SQIVND (reference sequence). V was pared by 4 bases and J by 2 bases, with 11 bases between. This CDR3 is built from 15 residues. CDR3 in amino acids: CASSTQGFTNEKLFF. CDR3 sequence (DNA): TGTGCCAGTAGTACCCAAGGATTTACTAATGAAAAACTGTTTTTT.

The DNA for the CDR3 is TGTGCCAGCAGCTCTAAGGTCGGGGACAATGAGCAGTTCTTC. Amino acid sequence: CASSSKVGDNEQFF. J is TRBJ2-1 and V is TRBV7-9; a possible D gene is TRBD2 (5 bases). The V end lost 4 bases, the J end lost 5 bases, and 12 bases lay between the germline ends. Germline CDR1 is SEHNR and CDR2 is FQNEAQ (reference sequence). This CDR3 has 14 amino acids.

The chain has TRBV7-6 and TRBJ2-1, with unresolved D. CDR1 and CDR2 (germline): SGHVS, FNYEAQ. The length of the CDR3 is 17 residues. Trimming left V 1 base short and J 0 bases short, with 13 bases between. The CDR3 sequence is CASSLGAPQNSYNEQFF. Written as DNA, the CDR3 is TGTGCCAGCAGCTTAGGGGCTCCACAAAACTCCTACAATGAGCAGTTCTTC.

This clonotype was observed a handful of times. The V and J genes are TRBV28 and TRBJ2-1; TRBD1 or TRBD2 may be the D gene (5 bases each). This CDR3 is built from 12 residues. The ends were cut back, 4 bases at V and 8 bases at J, with 9 bases in the middle. Germline CDR1 MDHEN, CDR2 SYDVKM. As DNA, the CDR3 is TGTGCCAGCAGTTCACGGGGCCATGAGCAGTTCTTC. The encoded protein is CASSSRGHEQFF. The whole variable domain, filled in from reference TRBV28 and TRBJ2-1, reads DVKVTQSSRYLVKRTGEKVFLECVQDMDHENMFWYRQDPGLGLRLIYFSYDVKMKEKGDIPEGYSVSREKKERFSLILESASTNQTSMYLCASSSRGHEQFFGPGTRLTVL.

The gene calls are TRBV12-3 or TRBV12-4 and TRBJ2-1; tentative D call: TRBD1 (6 bases). With 4 bases removed from V and 5 bases from J, the gap between germline ends came to 15 bases. The CDR3 covers 15 residues. Written as DNA, the CDR3 is TGTGCCAGCAGTTCCGGGACATCGCTTCACAATGAGCAGTTCTTC. Its translation: CASSSGTSLHNEQFF.

The CDR3 nucleotides are TGTGCCAGCAGCGTAGGCCAGGGACAGGGTTGGTTAGCTGAAGCTTTCTTT. Its protein is CASSVGQGQGWLAEAFF. The chain links TRBV9 to TRBJ1-1, with 9 positions matching TRBD1. V was clipped by 0 bases and J by 6 bases; unmatched bases: 12. The CDR3 loop spans 17 amino acids. Germline loops: CDR1 SGDLS, CDR2 YYNGEE.

In its sample, this clonotype was seen a few times. DNA of the CDR3: TGTGCCAGTAGTAGGGGACGGATGAACACCGGGGAGCTGTTTTTT. This translates into CASSRGRMNTGELFF. This chain joins TRBV19 and TRBJ2-2, with D tentatively TRBD1 or TRBD2 (5 bases each). This CDR3 has 15 amino acids. The germline V and J ends were trimmed by 4 bases and 1 base, with 10 bases remaining between them. Per germline, CDR1 LNHDA and CDR2 SQIVND (reference sequence).

This clonotype was found a few times. The J gene is TRBJ1-5, the V gene TRBV12-3 or TRBV12-4, with D perhaps TRBD1 (5 bases). The length of the CDR3 is 16 residues. Trimming stripped 0 bases from V and 2 bases from J, with 11 bases between. As DNA, the CDR3 is TGTGCCAGCAGTTTAGCGCCCAGGGCGGGCAATCAGCCCCAGCATTTT. Its protein is CASSLAPRAGNQPQHF.

This chain connects TRBV19 to TRBJ2-6; D not resolved. The CDR3 runs to 15 residues. Germline loops: CDR1 LNHDA, CDR2 SQIVND (reference sequence). Trimming removed 3 bases from V and 3 bases from J, with 9 bases in between. CDR3 DNA sequence: TGTGCCAGTAGTATCGGTCTAAATGGGGCCAACGTCCTGACTTTC. It yields the protein CASSIGLNGANVLTF.

This clonotype was counted between two and nine times. V is TRBV7-8 and J is TRBJ2-1; 7 bases align to TRBD2. The CDR3 is 15 residues long. In germline, CDR1 is SGHVS, CDR2 FQNEAQ. The junction had 7 bases not matched to a gene; V was cut back by 7 bases and J by 1 base. The chain's CDR3 is CASKEGSGSYNEQFF. The CDR3 DNA reads as TGTGCCAGCAAGGAGGGTAGCGGGTCCTACAATGAGCAGTTCTTC.

The chain couples TRBV27 to TRBJ2-7; tentatively, D is TRBD2 (5 bases). Germline V gene data show CDR1 as MNHEY and CDR2 as SMNVEV (reference sequence). Between the trimmed V and J ends, which lost 5 bases and 7 bases, there was a span of 15 bases. The CDR3 loop spans 13 amino acids. The CDR3 reads CASSLILGREQYV. CDR3 DNA sequence: TGTGCCAGCAGTCTCATACTAGGTCGGGAGCAGTACGTC.

This CDR3 is CASSYRDQNIQYF. CDR3 nucleotide sequence: TGTGCCAGCAGCTATCGCGACCAAAACATTCAGTACTTC. The chain links TRBV7-9 to TRBJ2-4; D is unclear. Germline values: CDR1 SEHNR, CDR2 FQNEAQ (reference sequence). V was cut by 4 bases and J by 5 bases, with 9 bases left in between. This CDR3 has 13 amino acids.

This clonotype has at least ten counts. The J gene is TRBJ2-7, the V gene TRBV12-3 or TRBV12-4; 8 nucleotides align to TRBD1. The CDR3 sequence is 14 residues long. V lost 7 bases, J lost 2 bases, and 7 bases stayed unmatched. DNA for the CDR3: TGTGCCAGCACACCGGGACAGGAAACCTACGAGCAGTACTTC. Translation: CASTPGQETYEQYF.